This T cell receptor beta chain was observed in a study of identical twins. Overall study results and limits: Monozygotic twins shared more out-of-frame TCR alpha than recombination models predicted. Abundant beta clonotypes from cord blood had fewer insertions, unlike memory repertoires, which showed none.

This clonotype was detected only a few times. Its antigen remains unknown. Via MiXCR, TCRdb re-called the 5' RACE reads, giving one row per CDR3 protein. The sample contains roughly 630,000 distinct CDR3 sequences, roughly 7.2% of which appear only once. This sample was also put to use in a study of yellow fever vaccine responses in identical twins. From that report: Reportedly, twins showed a vaccine T cell response that looked partly convergent and partly personalized.

The source is a woman younger than 30 in good health. The sample was PBMCs.

Here the CDR3 reads CASSQGPSGRETDTQYF. CDR3 bases: TGTGCCAGCAGCCAAGGCCCCAGCGGTCGGGAGACAGATACGCAGTATTTT. The rearrangement joins TRBV4-2 to TRBJ2-3, with a tentative D call TRBD2 (6 bases). Trimming shortened V by 1 base and J by 3 bases, and 17 bases separated the two germline ends. CDR3 size: 17 residues. Germline V CDR1 and CDR2: LGHNA, YNFKEQ.